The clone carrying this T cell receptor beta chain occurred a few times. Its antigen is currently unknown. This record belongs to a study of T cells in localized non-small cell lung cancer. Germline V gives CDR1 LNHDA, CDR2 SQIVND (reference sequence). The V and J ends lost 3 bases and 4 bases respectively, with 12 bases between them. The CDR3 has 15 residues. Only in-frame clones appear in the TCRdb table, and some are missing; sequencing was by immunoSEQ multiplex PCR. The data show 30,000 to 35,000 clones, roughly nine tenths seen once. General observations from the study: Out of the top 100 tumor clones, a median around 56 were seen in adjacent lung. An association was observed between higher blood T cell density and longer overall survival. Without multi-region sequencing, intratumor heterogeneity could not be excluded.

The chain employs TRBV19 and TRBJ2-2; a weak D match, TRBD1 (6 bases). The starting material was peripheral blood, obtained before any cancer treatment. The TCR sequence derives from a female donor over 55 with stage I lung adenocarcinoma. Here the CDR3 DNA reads TGTGCCAGTAGTATTTCAGGGGCGGGCACCGGGGAGCTGTTTTTT. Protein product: CASSISGAGTGELFF.